The 14 T cell receptor beta chains in this list originate from one sample, sequenced in a study of chronic HIV infection and antiretroviral therapy (dated by TCRdb to about 2015). Libraries were constructed by 5' RACE. For sequencing, an Illumina MiSeq was employed. Using fastp trimming at Q25 and MiXCR clonotype assembly, TCRdb reanalyzed the public sequencing data and kept in-frame beta chains. Under each unique CDR3 protein, matching rows form one entry showing the most common genes and DNA. The sample table contains 25,000 to 35,000 distinct CDR3 sequences; only one count was recorded for about 9.7% of them. Over 2% of the sample lies in the top ten. Sequenced input: peripheral blood. All receptors come from an adult who had HIV and had not received antiretroviral therapy, or was an uninfected healthy control (not recorded which).

This clonotype has ten or more counts. The chain employs TRBV6-5 and TRBJ2-1, with D possibly matching TRBD2 (6 bases). The CDR3 is 12 amino acids. Trimming left V 5 bases short and J 14 bases short, with 16 bases between. Germline-derived CDR1 and CDR2 are MNHEY and SVGAGI. Here the CDR3 DNA reads TGTGCCAGCAGTAGACCGGGACTGCGGGAGTTCTTC. Encoded protein: CASSRPGLREFF.

This clonotype was picked up a small number of times. CDR3 loop: CASRRRGGTEAFF. CDR3 bases: TGTGCCAGCAGGAGGAGGGGCGGTACTGAAGCTTTCTTT. V usage is TRBV5-6 and J usage is TRBJ1-1; weak D call: TRBD1 (5 bases). This CDR3 is built from 13 residues. The ends were cut back, 5 bases at V and 5 bases at J, with 13 bases in the middle. CDR1 and CDR2 from the germline V gene are SGHDT and YYEEEE.

Many counts were recorded for this clonotype. V and J are TRBV7-9 and TRBJ2-7, with TRBD1 matching 8 bases. The CDR3 consists of 13 residues. V lost 7 bases and J lost 6; bases outside the gene matches: 8. The germline gives CDR1 SEHNR, CDR2 FQNEAQ (reference sequence). This CDR3 is CASTDRGFAEQYF. The CDR3 DNA reads as TGTGCCAGCACAGACAGGGGTTTCGCCGAGCAGTACTTC.

As concerns this clonotype: Possible read error: a much larger clone is one base away. This rearrangement joins TRBV11-2 to TRBJ2-1, with 10 bases identical to TRBD2. The J segment lost 7 bases and the V segment lost 2 bases, leaving 8 bases of the junction unmatched. The CDR3 sequence is 16 residues long. The germline gives CDR1 SGHAT, CDR2 FQNNGV. This CDR3 is CASSLFLAGAWNEQFF. The CDR3, as DNA: TGTGCCAGCAGCTTATTTCTAGCGGGAGCATGGAATGAGCAGTTCTTC. The whole variable domain, remainder taken from reference TRBV11-2 and TRBJ2-1, is EAGVAQSPRYKIIEKRQSVAFWCNPISGHATLYWYQQILGQGPKLLIQFQNNGVVDDSQLPKDRFSAERLKGVDSTLKIQPAKLEDSAVYLCASSLFLAGAWNEQFFGPGTRLTVL.

This clonotype was counted between two and nine times. The chain carries TRBV5-1 and TRBJ2-7; D is ambiguous. The CDR3 covers 12 residues. The V gene's germline CDR1 is SGHRS and CDR2 YFSETQ. V lost 0 bases to trimming and J lost 5 bases, with 6 bases between them. CDR3 region: CASSLVVHEQYF. Here the CDR3 DNA reads TGCGCCAGCAGCTTGGTTGTCCACGAGCAGTACTTC.

This clonotype showed up just a few times. The rearrangement joins TRBV7-8 to TRBJ1-4; D is possibly TRBD1 (6 bases). Per the germline V gene, CDR1 is SGHVS and CDR2 is FQNEAQ. Trimming took 1 base from V and 7 from J, leaving 13 bases between them. The CDR3 has 15 amino acids. The CDR3 region has the DNA TGTGCCAGCAGCTTAGATCAAGGGGGTGTTGAAAAACTGTTTTTT. This gives the protein CASSLDQGGVEKLFF.

The rearrangement links TRBV29-1 to TRBJ2-7; D gene ambiguous. Germline V gene data show CDR1 as SQVTM and CDR2 as ANQGSEA. V was shortened by 4 bases and J by 3 bases, with 13 bases between the two germline ends. The CDR3 contains 13 residues. CDR3 nucleotides: TGCAGCGTTGGAGGTAGGGCCAGCTACGAGCAGTACTTC. Amino acids: CSVGGRASYEQYF.

This rearrangement joins TRBV29-1 to TRBJ1-4; D unresolved. Germline V CDR1 and CDR2: SQVTM, ANQGSEA. CDR3 size: 13 residues. The V and J ends lost 2 bases and 2 bases respectively, with 6 bases between them. The CDR3 is CSVEKVTNEKLFF. CDR3 in DNA: TGCAGCGTTGAAAAGGTGACTAATGAAAAACTGTTTTTT.

The chain uses TRBV20-1 and TRBJ1-2; TRBD1 aligns across 7 bases. Trimming removed 6 bases from V and 2 bases from J; junction bases left unmatched: 6. The CDR3 spans 13 residues. Germline V gene data show CDR1 as DFQATT and CDR2 as SNEGSKA (reference sequence). CDR3 protein: CSATTGKNYGYTF. The CDR3 nucleotides read TGCAGTGCCACGACAGGGAAAAACTATGGCTACACCTTC.

A note on this clonotype: A read error may explain this, as a much larger clone is one base away. This chain connects TRBV9 to TRBJ2-1; possibly TRBD1 for D (6 bases). With 4 bases removed from V and 6 bases from J, the gap between germline ends came to 17 bases. The germline V gene has CDR1 SGDLS and CDR2 YYNGEE. The CDR3 runs to 15 residues. The CDR3 DNA reads as TGTGCCAGCAGCCCCCGGACAGCAACCTGCAATGAGCAGTTCTTC. Its protein is CASSPRTATCNEQFF.

This clonotype was detected many times. The gene calls are TRBV12-3 or TRBV12-4 and TRBJ2-6; TRBD1 aligns across 7 bases. The CDR3 has 15 residues. Losses at the gene ends were 6 bases for V and 2 bases for J; bases not matched to a gene: 4. The CDR3 region is CASRPDRAGANVLTF. The CDR3 bases are TGTGCCAGCAGACCCGACAGGGCTGGGGCCAACGTCCTGACTTTC.

This chain uses TRBV4-3 with TRBJ2-3; 9 bases map to TRBD2. The CDR3 is 17 residues long. Germline V CDR1 and CDR2: LGHNA, YSLEER. The trim removed 2 bases at V and 0 bases at J, leaving 6 bases unmatched. The CDR3 spells CASSQLAGALSTDTQYF. CDR3 DNA sequence: TGCGCCAGCAGCCAATTAGCGGGGGCTCTTAGCACAGATACGCAGTATTTT.

The rearrangement uses TRBV4-3 and TRBJ2-1; TRBD1 matches 10 bases. In germline, CDR1 is LGHNA, CDR2 YSLEER. The trim removed 4 bases at V and 9 bases at J, leaving 12 bases unmatched. This CDR3 comprises 16 residues. CDR3 DNA: TGCGCCAGCAGCCGAAGATCCGGGACAGGGGTGAGTGAGCAGTTCTTC. It is translated as CASSRRSGTGVSEQFF.

Ten or more counts support this clonotype. V and J are TRBV7-2 and TRBJ2-1; no definite D call. Between the trimmed V and J ends, which lost 1 base and 4 bases, there was a span of 14 bases. CDR1 SGHTA and CDR2 FQGNSA come from the germline V gene. There are 16 residues in the CDR3. The CDR3 sequence is CASSLGREWGYNEQFF. The CDR3 DNA sequence: TGTGCCAGCAGCTTAGGAAGAGAATGGGGATACAATGAGCAGTTCTTC.